This TCR beta chain appears in the sequencing data of a study of blood T cells in healthy people across ages. CDR3 length: 16 residues. Trimming removed 4 bases from V and 5 bases from J, with 18 bases in between. Study-level points and caveats: It was not possible, with unsorted PBMCs, to conclusively compare naive and antigen-experienced cells.

Primed by a sample-barcoded 5' primer and a J-beta primer mix, a second PCR proceeded for 7 to 11 cycles. No fewer than 2.5 million CDR3-containing paired-end reads came from each sample. TCRdb fed the 5' RACE reads into MiXCR, producing one record per CDR3 protein. The sample includes approximately 780,000 distinct CDR3 sequences, about a quarter of them seen just once. Every sample had a minimum of 7 million PBMCs isolated. Notes on this clonotype: Its specificity is unknown.

The same specimen was also included in a second study, on T cells of mothers and their children.

The J gene is TRBJ1-3, the V gene TRBV12-3 or TRBV12-4; possibly TRBD1 for D (6 bases). Specimen: blood. The sequence was obtained from a boy younger than 18 in good health. CDR3 amino acids: CASSSLQQGYRNTIYF. The CDR3 bases are TGTGCCAGCAGTTCACTGCAGCAGGGGTACAGAAACACCATATATTTT.